Listed here are 31 T cell receptor beta chains from one sample, sequenced in a study of blood T cell repertoires in COVID-19. TCRdb's table, derived via immunoSEQ multiplex PCR, lists solely in-frame clones and lacks some. In the table there are more than 200,000 clones, about 89% of which are singletons. Sequenced: PBMCs or T cells enriched from blood (not recorded which). These receptors all come from a woman aged 30 to 39 who had recovered from COVID-19.

V gene TRBV7-9 combines with J gene TRBJ2-1; 9 bases align to TRBD2. Germline V lookup: CDR1 SEHNR, CDR2 FQNEAQ (reference sequence). The CDR3 contains 18 residues. With 5 bases clipped from V and 6 bases from J, the junction kept 17 bases outside the gene matches. The CDR3 region is CASSLKPSGTYLSNEQFF. The CDR3 bases are TGTGCCAGCAGCCTGAAGCCTAGCGGGACCTACTTGAGCAATGAGCAGTTCTTC.

This clone was recorded many times. The chain is built from TRBV6-5 and TRBJ2-3; 8 bases are shared with TRBD2. The ends lost 1 base at V and 1 base at J; junction bases unmatched: 1. Germline lookup yields CDR1 MNHEY and CDR2 SVGAGI. The CDR3 runs 15 residues. The CDR3 protein is CASSYLTSGTDTQYF. CDR3 sequence (DNA): TGTGCCAGCAGTTACTTGACTAGCGGCACAGATACGCAGTATTTT.

The gene calls are TRBV5-4 and TRBJ1-2; D remains ambiguous. The V and J ends lost 3 bases and 4 bases respectively, with 16 bases between them. The CDR3 covers 15 residues. The germline gives CDR1 SGHNT, CDR2 YYREEE (reference sequence). CDR3 nucleotide sequence: TGTGCCAGCAGCTCTGGGGAAGGGAGGATCTATGGCTACACCTTC. It yields the protein CASSSGEGRIYGYTF.

The CDR3 nucleotides are TGTGCCAGCAGCTTGCGGACAGGGTCCTACGAGCAGTACTTC. Translating gives CASSLRTGSYEQYF. The chain links TRBV5-6 to TRBJ2-7, with 8 bases fitting TRBD1. The CDR3 length is 14 residues. The germline V gene has CDR1 SGHDT and CDR2 YYEEEE. After removal of 1 base from V and 1 base from J, the junction contained 1 base not matched to a gene.

The CDR3 region is CATLWTSGMGGELFF. The CDR3 nucleotides are TGTGCCACGCTTTGGACTAGCGGAATGGGCGGGGAGCTGTTTTTT. The chain is built from TRBV24-1 and TRBJ2-2; 10 positions agree with TRBD2. The CDR3 is made up of 15 amino acids. From germline, CDR1 is KGHDR and CDR2 SFDVKD. Trimming cost V 10 bases and J 7 bases; bases outside gene matches: 11.

CDR3 sequence (DNA): TGCGCCACCTCGCTGGTAGCGGGGGCCGGGGAGCTGTTTTTT. Its protein is CATSLVAGAGELFF. The J gene is TRBJ2-2, the V gene TRBV5-1; 9 nucleotides agree with TRBD2. This CDR3 has 14 residues. Trimming cost V 9 bases and J 6 bases; bases outside gene matches: 9. Looked up from germline, CDR1 is SGHRS and CDR2 is YFSETQ.

The chain recombines TRBV4-2 with TRBJ1-1, with TRBD1 matching 7 bases. Unmatched junction bases numbered 6, after V lost 5 bases and J lost 3 bases. This CDR3 is 14 amino acids long. Germline values: CDR1 LGHNA, CDR2 YNFKEQ. Here the CDR3 reads CASSRGQYDTEAFF. The CDR3 nucleotides are TGTGCCAGCAGCAGGGGACAGTATGACACTGAAGCTTTCTTT.

The chain has TRBV28 and TRBJ1-2; D not certain. The V end was cut by 2 bases, the J end by 6 bases, with 10 bases between. The CDR3 has 13 amino acids. Germline lookup yields CDR1 MDHEN and CDR2 SYDVKM. CDR3: CASSLLLTDGYTF. Written as DNA, the CDR3 is TGTGCCAGCAGTTTACTCCTGACTGATGGCTACACCTTC.

The sample holds one count of this clone. This CDR3 reads CASSSGRGTGVPYGYTF. The DNA of the CDR3 is TGTGCCAGCAGCTCAGGTCGCGGGACAGGGGTGCCCTATGGCTACACCTTC. This chain connects TRBV7-9 to TRBJ1-2, with TRBD1 matching 10 bases. The germline CDR1 and CDR2 sequences are SEHNR and FQNEAQ (reference sequence). The CDR3 is 17 amino acids. V lost 4 bases to trimming and J lost 4 bases; unmatched junction nucleotides: 12.

This clone was seen a handful of times. The chain links TRBV7-2 to TRBJ2-2; 8 bases are shared with TRBD2. Germline CDR1 and CDR2: SGHTA and FQGNSA. V trimming: 3 bases; J trimming: 5 bases; junction bases outside the gene matches: 11. This CDR3 contains 17 residues. The DNA for the CDR3 is TGTGCCAGCAGCTTGGAAGGGCTCGGGAGGGGAACCGGGGAGCTGTTTTTT. Translated, it gives CASSLEGLGRGTGELFF.

The chain couples TRBV7-2 to TRBJ2-7, with 11 bases that match TRBD2. Germline V lookup: CDR1 SGHTA, CDR2 FQGNSA. The length of the CDR3 is 14 residues. V lost 5 bases and J lost 6; bases outside the gene matches: 6. The CDR3 sequence is CASSPRLAGIEQYF. DNA for the CDR3: TGTGCCAGCAGCCCAAGACTAGCGGGAATCGAGCAGTACTTC.

V and J are TRBV4-1 and TRBJ2-7; D not resolved. Germline values: CDR1 MGHRA, CDR2 YSYEKL. Trimming removed 0 bases at V and 11 bases at J, with 14 bases between. The CDR3 consists of 13 residues. The CDR3 DNA reads as TGCGCCAGCAGCCAAGATGCGTCTACTTCGGAGTACTTC. It encodes CASSQDASTSEYF.

V and J are TRBV6-5 and TRBJ2-1; D gene uncertain. Per germline, CDR1 MNHEY and CDR2 SVGAGI. The germline V and J ends were trimmed by 2 bases and 9 bases, with 5 bases remaining between them. CDR3 length: 11 residues. The CDR3 nucleotides read TGTGCCAGCAGTTACGGCTTTGAGCAGTTCTTC. Amino acid sequence: CASSYGFEQFF.

The chain employs TRBV3-1 (or the pseudogene TRBV3-2) and TRBJ1-1, with 7 bases matching TRBD1. Trimming cost V 3 bases and J 0 bases; bases outside gene matches: 1. Germline-derived CDR1 and CDR2 are LGHDT and YNNKEL (reference sequence). There are 14 residues in the CDR3. CDR3 sequence: CASSQTGMNTEAFF. In DNA form, the CDR3 reads TGTGCCAGCAGCCAGACAGGGATGAACACTGAAGCTTTCTTT.

The chain is built from TRBV5-1 and TRBJ2-2, with 8 bases aligning to TRBD2. The CDR3 spans 16 residues. CDR1 SGHRS and CDR2 YFSETQ come from the germline V gene. With V trimmed by 6 bases and J by 6 bases, 13 bases remained unmatched. The CDR3 sequence: CASNTGRAGDPGELFF. For the CDR3, the DNA is TGCGCCAGCAATACCGGTCGAGCGGGAGATCCCGGGGAGCTGTTTTTT.

This clone was recorded only once. V gene TRBV6-5 combines with J gene TRBJ2-2; 10 positions agree with TRBD1. Germline V lookup: CDR1 MNHEY, CDR2 SVGAGI. The CDR3 has 15 residues. Trimming at V came to 6 bases and at J to 7 bases, leaving 8 bases not matched to a gene. Here the CDR3 reads CASRRRQGAGGELFF. The CDR3, as DNA: TGTGCCAGCAGGCGCAGACAGGGGGCGGGCGGGGAGCTGTTTTTT.

The genes are TRBV9 and TRBJ2-7; D might be TRBD1 (6 bases). The CDR3 is 16 residues long. Trimming took off 0 bases at V and 4 bases at J, with 17 bases between the two ends. Germline loops: CDR1 SGDLS, CDR2 YYNGEE. The CDR3 bases are TGTGCCAGCAGCGTAGCTCCGACAGGCAAAGTATACGAGCAGTACTTC. Amino acid sequence: CASSVAPTGKVYEQYF.

The chain recombines TRBV7-9 with TRBJ1-3, with a weak D call TRBD1 (5 bases). Trimming took off 3 bases at V and 0 bases at J, with 9 bases between the two ends. Germline V CDR1 and CDR2: SEHNR, FQNEAQ (reference sequence). The CDR3 has 15 amino acids. The CDR3 spells CASSLSTDSGNTIYF. Written as DNA, the CDR3 is TGTGCCAGCAGCTTGTCGACAGACTCTGGAAACACCATATATTTT.

The chain joins TRBV20-1 to TRBJ2-7; a weak D match, TRBD2 (7 bases). This CDR3 is 14 amino acids long. V lost 3 bases, J lost 3 bases, and 15 bases lay in between. Germline-derived CDR1 and CDR2 are DFQATT and SNEGSKA (reference sequence). DNA for the CDR3: TGCAGTGCTAGTTCCAGCGGGACATACTACGAGCAGTACTTC. It specifies CSASSSGTYYEQYF.

The gene calls are TRBV4-2 and TRBJ2-7; the match to TRBD2 covers 11 bases. Looked up from germline, CDR1 is LGHNA and CDR2 is YNFKEQ. CDR3 length equals 14 residues. Losses at the gene ends were 3 bases for V and 6 bases for J; bases not matched to a gene: 4. The CDR3 is CASSHPLAGVEQYF. Written as DNA, the CDR3 is TGTGCCAGCAGCCACCCACTAGCGGGAGTCGAGCAGTACTTC.

This clone has only a few counts. CDR3 protein: CASSPHGSYNEQFF. CDR3 nucleotide sequence: TGTGCCAGCAGCCCGCACGGCTCCTACAATGAGCAGTTCTTC. The gene calls are TRBV7-3 and TRBJ2-1, with D unclear. From germline, CDR1 is SGHTA and CDR2 FQGTGA. The ends were cut back, 5 bases at V and 0 bases at J, with 8 bases in the middle. The CDR3 has 14 residues.

The chain has TRBV28 and TRBJ2-7; D may be TRBD1 (6 bases). With 3 bases removed from V and 3 bases from J, the gap between germline ends came to 9 bases. Germline V gene sequence: CDR1 MDHEN, CDR2 SYDVKM. There are 13 residues in the CDR3. Written as DNA, the CDR3 is TGTGCCAGCAGTTTGGTACAGGGCTACGAGCAGTACTTC. It is translated as CASSLVQGYEQYF.

This clone was counted once. This chain joins TRBV9 and TRBJ2-1, with 12 bases fitting TRBD2. Germline V gene lookup returns CDR1 SGDLS and CDR2 YYNGEE. CDR3 length equals 17 residues. V was pared by 0 bases and J by 2 bases, with 3 bases of the junction left unmatched. The CDR3 bases are TGTGCCAGCAGCGTAGCGTCTAGCGGGAGGGCCTACAATGAGCAGTTCTTC. Its protein is CASSVASSGRAYNEQFF.

The chain is built from TRBV7-2 and TRBJ1-3, with no clear D. The CDR3 loop spans 15 amino acids. Germline V gene data show CDR1 as SGHTA and CDR2 as FQGNSA. V was pared by 6 bases and J by 3 bases, with 15 bases between. The CDR3 reads CASSPRGGYGNTIYF. CDR3 coding DNA: TGTGCCAGCAGTCCCCGGGGAGGGTATGGAAACACCATATATTTT.

The V gene is TRBV4-3, the J gene TRBJ2-5; the D gene is possibly TRBD1 (5 bases). V shed 0 bases and J shed 5 bases, with 13 bases lying between them. Germline V gives CDR1 LGHNA, CDR2 YSLEER. There are 15 residues in the CDR3. The CDR3 nucleotides are TGCGCCAGCAGCCAAGATTGGGGCAGGTGGGAGACCCAGTACTTC. Translated, it gives CASSQDWGRWETQYF.

This chain uses TRBV24-1 with TRBJ2-3, with 13 positions matching TRBD2. The V gene's germline CDR1 is KGHDR and CDR2 SFDVKD. Losses at the gene ends were 3 bases for V and 2 bases for J; bases not matched to a gene: 7. The CDR3 consists of 18 residues. This chain's CDR3 is CATSDPGTSGTFTDTQYF. The DNA of the CDR3 is TGTGCCACCAGTGATCCCGGGACTAGCGGGACCTTCACAGATACGCAGTATTTT.

The gene calls are TRBV19 and TRBJ2-1; D is ambiguous. Trimming cost V 1 base and J 5 bases, with 6 bases left between them. Germline-derived CDR1 and CDR2 are LNHDA and SQIVND (reference sequence). The length of the CDR3 is 13 residues. The CDR3 DNA reads TGTGCCAGTAGTATAGGGCAGAACAATGAGCAGTTCTTC. This codes for CASSIGQNNEQFF.

This chain links TRBV7-2 with TRBJ2-7, with TRBD2 identical over 8 bases. Trimming cost V 5 bases and J 4 bases; bases outside gene matches: 10. Germline CDR1 reads SGHTA; CDR2 reads FQGNSA. The length of the CDR3 is 15 residues. The CDR3 protein is CASSPRLASKYEQYF. CDR3 nucleotide sequence: TGTGCCAGCAGCCCAAGACTAGCGAGCAAATACGAGCAGTACTTC.

The chain combines TRBV9 with TRBJ1-2; TRBD1 matches at 8 bases. V dropped 5 bases and J dropped 0; count of bases not matched to a gene: 6. Per germline, CDR1 SGDLS and CDR2 YYNGEE. This CDR3 contains 15 residues. CDR3 loop: CASRGQGPANYGYTF. CDR3 coding DNA: TGTGCCAGCAGAGGACAGGGACCAGCTAACTATGGCTACACCTTC.

This clone has just a few counts. The rearrangement joins TRBV28 to TRBJ2-7; D may be TRBD2 (5 bases). This CDR3 is built from 14 residues. The germline V gene encodes CDR1 MDHEN and CDR2 SYDVKM. Between the trimmed V and J ends, which lost 4 bases and 2 bases, there was a span of 12 bases. The DNA of the CDR3 is TGTGCCAGCAGTTCTCCGGGAAGAACCTACGAGCAGTACTTC. This codes for CASSSPGRTYEQYF.

This rearrangement joins TRBV9 to TRBJ2-3, with 9 bases fitting TRBD1. Germline values: CDR1 SGDLS, CDR2 YYNGEE. V was pared by 1 base and J by 6 bases, with 6 bases of the junction left unmatched. The CDR3 length is 15 residues. In DNA, the CDR3 is TGTGCCAGCAGCGTAACAGGACAGGGGCTCGATACGCAGTATTTT. The encoded protein is CASSVTGQGLDTQYF. Supplemented by reference TRBV9 and TRBJ2-3, the full variable domain reads DSGVTQTPKHLITATGQRVTLRCSPRSGDLSVYWYQQSLDQGLQFLIQYYNGEERAKGNILERFSAQQFPDLHSELNLSSLELGDSALYFCASSVTGQGLDTQYFGPGTRLTVL.